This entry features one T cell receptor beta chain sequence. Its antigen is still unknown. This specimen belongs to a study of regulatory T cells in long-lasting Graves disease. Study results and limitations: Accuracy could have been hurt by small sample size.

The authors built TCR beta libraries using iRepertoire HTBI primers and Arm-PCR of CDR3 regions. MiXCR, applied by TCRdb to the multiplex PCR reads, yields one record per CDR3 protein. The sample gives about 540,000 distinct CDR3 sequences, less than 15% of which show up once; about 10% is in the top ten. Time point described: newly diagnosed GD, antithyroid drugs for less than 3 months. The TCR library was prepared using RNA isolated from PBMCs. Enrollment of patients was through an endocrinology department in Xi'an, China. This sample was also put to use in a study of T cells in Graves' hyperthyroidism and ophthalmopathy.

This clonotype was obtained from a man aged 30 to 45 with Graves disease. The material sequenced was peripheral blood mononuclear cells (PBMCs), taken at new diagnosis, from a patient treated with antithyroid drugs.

CDR3: CASSFRWTEAFF. CDR3 coding DNA: TGTGCCAGCAGCTTCCGCTGGACTGAAGCTTTCTTT. The V and J genes are TRBV5-6 and TRBJ1-1; no clear D gene. This CDR3 has 12 residues. Per the germline V gene, CDR1 is SGHDT and CDR2 is YYEEEE. The V end was cut by 2 bases, the J end by 5 bases, with 7 bases between.